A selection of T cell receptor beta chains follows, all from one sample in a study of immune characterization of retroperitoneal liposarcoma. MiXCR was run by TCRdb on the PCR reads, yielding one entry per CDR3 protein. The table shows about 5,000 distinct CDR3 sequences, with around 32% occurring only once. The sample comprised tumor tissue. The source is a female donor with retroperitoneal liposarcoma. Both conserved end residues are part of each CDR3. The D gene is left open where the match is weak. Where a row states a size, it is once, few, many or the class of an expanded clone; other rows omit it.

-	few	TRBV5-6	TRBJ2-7	TGTGCCAGCAGCTTGGAAGGATGGCGGGGCTCCTACGAGCAGTACTTC	CASSLEGWRGSYEQYF
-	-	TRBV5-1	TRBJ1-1	TGCGCCAGCAGCTTGTACGGGGATGACACTGAAGCTTTCTTT	CASSLYGDDTEAFF
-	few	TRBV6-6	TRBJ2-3	TGTGCCAGCAGTGTCCTACCCACCGATACGCAGTATTTT	CASSVLPTDTQYF
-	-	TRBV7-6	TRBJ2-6	TGTGCCAGCAGCTTAGAAGGCTCTGGGGCCAACGTCCTGACTTTC	CASSLEGSGANVLTF
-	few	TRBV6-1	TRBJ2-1	TGTGCCAGCAGTCCCACCCCCGTCCGATCCTACAATGAGCAGTTCTTC	CASSPTPVRSYNEQFF
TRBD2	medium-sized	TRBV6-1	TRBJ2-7	TGTGCCAGCAGTCTAAATCCGGGACTAGCGGCCTACGAGCAGTACTTC	CASSLNPGLAAYEQYF
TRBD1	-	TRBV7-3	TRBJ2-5	TGTGCCAGCAGCTTGGACAGGGGGGAGCAGTACTTC	CASSLDRGEQYF
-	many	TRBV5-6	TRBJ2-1	TGTGCCAGCAGCTTAGGAGGTGAGCCCATCTACAATGAGCAGTTCTTC	CASSLGGEPIYNEQFF
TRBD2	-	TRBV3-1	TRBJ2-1	TGTGCCAGCAGCCAGCGGGCGGGAGATCTCTACGAGCAGTTCTTC	CASSQRAGDLYEQFF
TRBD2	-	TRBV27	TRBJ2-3	TGTGCCAGCAGTTCGAGACTAGCGGGGGGGACAGATACGCAGTATTTT	CASSSRLAGGTDTQYF
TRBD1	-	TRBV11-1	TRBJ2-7	TGTGCCAGCAGCACAAGGGACAGGGGAAATGAGCAGTACTTC	CASSTRDRGNEQYF
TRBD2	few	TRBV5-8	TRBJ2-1	TGTGCCAGCAGCCAGGCGGGGGGGGCTTCTGAGCAGTTCTTC	CASSQAGGASEQFF
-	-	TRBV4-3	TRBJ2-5	TGCGCCAGCAGAGGCCGGGGGCGACTCAATGAGCAGTACTTC	CASRGRGRLNEQYF
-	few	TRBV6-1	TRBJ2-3	TGTGCCAGCACGGAGGGGAGAGATACGCAGTATTTT	CASTEGRDTQYF
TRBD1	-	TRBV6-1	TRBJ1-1	TGTGCCAGCAGCCCGGGGGACAGGCGGGGTGAAGCTTTCTTT	CASSPGDRRGEAFF
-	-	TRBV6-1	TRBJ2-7	TGTGCCAGCAGTGAAGCTCAGGACAGCGGCCACGAGCAGTACTTC	CASSEAQDSGHEQYF
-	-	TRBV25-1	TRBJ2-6	TGTGCCAGCAGTGAATACCCCGGGAAACCCTCTGGGGCCAACGTCCTGACTTTC	CASSEYPGKPSGANVLTF
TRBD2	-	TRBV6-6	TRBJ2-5	TGTGCCAGCAGGCCCCAGGGACTAGCGGGCCAAGAGACCCAGTACTTC	CASRPQGLAGQETQYF
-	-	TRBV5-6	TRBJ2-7	TGTGCCAGCAGCTTGGCTGGGGCCTCCAACTACAATGAGCAGTACTTC	CASSLAGASNYNEQYF
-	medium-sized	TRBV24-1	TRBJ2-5	TGTGCCACCAGTGATCCAGGGGAGGAGACCCAGTACTTC	CATSDPGEETQYF
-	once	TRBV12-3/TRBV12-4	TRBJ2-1	TGTGCCAGCAGTTTACGAGGGAGTGGGAATGAGCAGTTCTTC	CASSLRGSGNEQFF
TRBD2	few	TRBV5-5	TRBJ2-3	TGTGCCAGCAGCTTCTATCTAGCGGGAGGAGCAGATACGCAGTATTTT	CASSFYLAGGADTQYF
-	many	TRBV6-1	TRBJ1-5	TGTGCCAGCAGTGTCGGGGGAGGTCAGCCCCAGCATTTT	CASSVGGGQPQHF
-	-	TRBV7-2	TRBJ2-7	TGTGCCAGCAGCTTCACTCTCTTCACGGGACGTGAGCAGTACTTC	CASSFTLFTGREQYF
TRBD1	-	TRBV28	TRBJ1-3	TGTGCCACCCCAGGGGGTTCTGGAAACACCATATATTTT	CATPGGSGNTIYF
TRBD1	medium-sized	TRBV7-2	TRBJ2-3	TGTGCCAGCAGCTTAGTTAGACCGGCAGGGGGTTATGCAGATACGCAGTATTTT	CASSLVRPAGGYADTQYF
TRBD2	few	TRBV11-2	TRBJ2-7	TGTGCCAGCAGCCCGCCGGGACTAGCGGGATTGTACGAGCAGTACTTC	CASSPPGLAGLYEQYF
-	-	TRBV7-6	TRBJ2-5	TGTGCCAGCGGAGAAACAGGGTTTAGAGAGACCCAGTACTTC	CASGETGFRETQYF
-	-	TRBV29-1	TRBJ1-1	TGCAGCGTCGCGAGCATAGTACGGTACACTGAAGCTTTCTTT	CSVASIVRYTEAFF
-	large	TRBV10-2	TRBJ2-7	TGCGCCAGCAGTGAGTCGACTAACAACTACGAGCAGTACTTC	CASSESTNNYEQYF
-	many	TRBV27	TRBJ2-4	TGTGCCAGCAGTTTTCTAGGTCTAGCCAAAAACATTCAGTACTTC	CASSFLGLAKNIQYF
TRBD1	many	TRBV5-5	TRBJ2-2	TGTGCCAGCAGCTTGAGAGAGGGGGCGCGCGGGGAGCTGTTTTTT	CASSLREGARGELFF
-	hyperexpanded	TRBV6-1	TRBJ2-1	TGTGCCAGCAGTGAAGCCGGTAGCAGAGACCTGGGCGATGAGCAGTTCTTC	CASSEAGSRDLGDEQFF
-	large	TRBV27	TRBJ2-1	TGTGCCAGCAGTTGGGGCAGCTCCTACAATGAGCAGTTCTTC	CASSWGSSYNEQFF
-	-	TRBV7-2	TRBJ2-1	TGTGCCAGCACCCTAGGATACAATGAGCAGTTCTTC	CASTLGYNEQFF
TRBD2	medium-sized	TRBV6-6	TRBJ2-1	TGTGCCAGCAGTACGATTCGGGCTAGCGGGAGGAATGAGCAGTTCTTC	CASSTIRASGRNEQFF
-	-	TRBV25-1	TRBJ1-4	TGTGCCAGCAGTGAAGGATTGGGCCTTGATGAAAAACTGTTTTTT	CASSEGLGLDEKLFF
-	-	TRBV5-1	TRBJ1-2	TGCGCCAGCAGCTTGGGAGATTATGGCTACACCTTC	CASSLGDYGYTF
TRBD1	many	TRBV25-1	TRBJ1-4	TGTGCCAGCAGCCCCGAATTAGGGGGGACAGCGGTAGCTAATGAAAAACTGTTTTTT	CASSPELGGTAVANEKLFF
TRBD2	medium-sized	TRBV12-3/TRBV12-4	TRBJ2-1	TGTGCCACCTCTCCCCCCGCTAGCGGGAACAATGAGCAGTTCTTC	CATSPPASGNNEQFF
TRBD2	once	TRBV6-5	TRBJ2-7	TGTGCCAGCAGCCCGGGACTAGCTCACGAGCAGTACTTC	CASSPGLAHEQYF
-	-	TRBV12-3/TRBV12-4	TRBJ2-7	TGTGCCAGCAGTTTATACAGTCCCCTCTCGGGCTACGAGCAGTACTTC	CASSLYSPLSGYEQYF
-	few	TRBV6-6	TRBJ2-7	TGTGCCAGCAGTTCGAGCTCCTACGAGCAGTACTTC	CASSSSSYEQYF
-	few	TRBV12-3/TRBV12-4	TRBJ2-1	TGTGCCAGCAGTTTACGAGGAGGGTCCGACTACAATGAGCAGTTCTTC	CASSLRGGSDYNEQFF
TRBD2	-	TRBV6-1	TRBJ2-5	TGTGCCAGCAGTTCCCTCGGCGGGGGGGCCGGGGAGACCCAGTACTTC	CASSSLGGGAGETQYF
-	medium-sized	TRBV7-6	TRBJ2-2	TGTGCCAGCAGCTCCCCCCAGCGGGACACCGGGGAGCTGTTTTTT	CASSSPQRDTGELFF